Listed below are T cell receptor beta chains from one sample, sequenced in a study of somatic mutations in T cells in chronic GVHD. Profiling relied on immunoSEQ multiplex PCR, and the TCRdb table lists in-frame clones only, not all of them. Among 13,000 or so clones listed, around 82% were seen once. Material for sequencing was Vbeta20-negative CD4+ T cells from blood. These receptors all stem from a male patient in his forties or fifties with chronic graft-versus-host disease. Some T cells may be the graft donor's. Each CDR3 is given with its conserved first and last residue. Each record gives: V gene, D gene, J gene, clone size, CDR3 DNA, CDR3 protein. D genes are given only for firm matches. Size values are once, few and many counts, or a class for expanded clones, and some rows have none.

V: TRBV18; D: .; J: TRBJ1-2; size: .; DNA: TGTGCCAGCTCACCACCGGGCCGTGCGGGGGGCTATGGCTACACCTTC; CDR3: CASSPPGRAGGYGYTF
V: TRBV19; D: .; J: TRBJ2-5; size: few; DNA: TGTGCCAGTAGGCCTGACAACTTTGGGGAGACCCAGTACTTC; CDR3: CASRPDNFGETQYF
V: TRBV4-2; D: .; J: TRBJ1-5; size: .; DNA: TGTGCCAGCAGCCGTTACAGGGCTAATCAGCCCCAGCATTTT; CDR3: CASSRYRANQPQHF
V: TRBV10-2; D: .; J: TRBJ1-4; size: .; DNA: TGCGCCAGCAGCCGGGGAGAGAATGAAAAACTGTTTTTT; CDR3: CASSRGENEKLFF
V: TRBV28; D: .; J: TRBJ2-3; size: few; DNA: TGTGCCAGCAGTTCGACAGATACGCAGTATTTT; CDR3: CASSSTDTQYF
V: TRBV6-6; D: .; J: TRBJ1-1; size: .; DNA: TGTGCCAGCAGCCCTACCACTACACGTAACACTGAAGCTTTCTTT; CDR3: CASSPTTTRNTEAFF
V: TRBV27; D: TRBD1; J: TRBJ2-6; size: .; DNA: TGTGCCAGCAGTCCGTCCCGGGACAGGGGCTCAGGGGCCAACGTCCTGACTTTC; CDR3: CASSPSRDRGSGANVLTF
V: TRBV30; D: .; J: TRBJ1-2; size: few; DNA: TGTGCCTGGAGTTCCTACCTCTATGGCTACACCTTC; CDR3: CAWSSYLYGYTF
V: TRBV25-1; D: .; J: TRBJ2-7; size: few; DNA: TGTGCCAGCAGTGTATCAGGTTCGTCCTACGAGCAGTACTTC; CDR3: CASSVSGSSYEQYF
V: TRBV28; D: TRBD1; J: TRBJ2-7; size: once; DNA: TGTGCCAGCAGTTACTCGACAGGGGTCCACGAGCAGTACTTC; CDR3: CASSYSTGVHEQYF
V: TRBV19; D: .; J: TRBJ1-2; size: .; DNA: TGTGCCAGTAGTCCCCAGAAGGGAGTTTATGGCTACACCTTC; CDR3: CASSPQKGVYGYTF
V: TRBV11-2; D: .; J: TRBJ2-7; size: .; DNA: TGTGCCAGCAGCTTAGGGGGGACACTTTTCTCCTACGAGCAGTACTTC; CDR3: CASSLGGTLFSYEQYF
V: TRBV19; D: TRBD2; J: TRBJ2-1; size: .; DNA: TGTGCCAGTAGTCCTTCTAGCGGAGGCCTGGGTGAGCAGTTCTTC; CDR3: CASSPSSGGLGEQFF
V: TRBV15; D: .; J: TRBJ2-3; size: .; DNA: TGTGCCACCAGCAGAGGGACAGATGCTAGCACAGATACGCAGTATTTT; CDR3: CATSRGTDASTDTQYF
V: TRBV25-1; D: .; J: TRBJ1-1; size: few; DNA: TGTGCCAGCAGTCCACCGACAGTGAACACTGAAGCTTTCTTT; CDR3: CASSPPTVNTEAFF
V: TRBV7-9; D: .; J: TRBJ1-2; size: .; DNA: TGTGCCAGCAGCTTACCGCTCGACCGGGGGTCGCGGGGCTACACCTTC; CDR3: CASSLPLDRGSRGYTF
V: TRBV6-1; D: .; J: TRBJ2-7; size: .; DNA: TGTGCCAGCAAGGGCGGGACAGTGAACTACGAGCAGTACTTC; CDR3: CASKGGTVNYEQYF
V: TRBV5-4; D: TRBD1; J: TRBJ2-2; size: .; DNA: TGTGCCAGCAGCTCAGGGGGCCTCACCGGGGAGCTGTTTTTT; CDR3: CASSSGGLTGELFF
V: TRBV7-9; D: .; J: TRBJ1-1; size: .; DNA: TGTGCCAGCAGCTTTCTCAGTTCGTACATGAACACTGAAGCTTTCTTT; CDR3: CASSFLSSYMNTEAFF
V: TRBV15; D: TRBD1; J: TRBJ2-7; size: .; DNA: TGTGCCACCAGCACAAACAGGGGTTACGAGCAGTACTTC; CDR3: CATSTNRGYEQYF
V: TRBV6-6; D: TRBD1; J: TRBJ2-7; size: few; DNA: TGTGCCAGCAGTTACTCGACCGGGACAGCTCAATACGAGCAGTACTTC; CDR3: CASSYSTGTAQYEQYF
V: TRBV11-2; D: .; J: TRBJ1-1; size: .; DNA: TGTGCCAGCAGCTCACAGGGTGGGATCACTGAAGCTTTCTTT; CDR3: CASSSQGGITEAFF
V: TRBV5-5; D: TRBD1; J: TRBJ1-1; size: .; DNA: TGTGCCAGCAGCTTGGGCGGGACAGGGGGCTTTGTCACTGAAGCTTTCTTT; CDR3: CASSLGGTGGFVTEAFF
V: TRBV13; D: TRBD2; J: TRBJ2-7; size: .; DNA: TGTGCCAGCAGCCAGGGGACTAGCGGTAGGGACGAGCAGTACTTC; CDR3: CASSQGTSGRDEQYF
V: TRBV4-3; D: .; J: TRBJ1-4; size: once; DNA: TGCGCCAGCAGCCCCCAGTGGGGCACTAATGAAAAACTGTTTTTT; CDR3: CASSPQWGTNEKLFF
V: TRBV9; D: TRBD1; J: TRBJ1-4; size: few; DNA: TGTGCCAGCAGCGCCCCTAAACAGGGGAGGTATAATGAAAAACTGTTTTTT; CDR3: CASSAPKQGRYNEKLFF
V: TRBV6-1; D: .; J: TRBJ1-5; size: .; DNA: TGTGCCAGCAGTGAACAGGTCAATCAGCCCCAGCATTTT; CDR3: CASSEQVNQPQHF